The rows below give T cell receptor beta chains drawn from one sample of a study of persistence of HIV-infected CD4 T cells. No antigen is known for these receptors. Method: immunoSEQ multiplex PCR; TCRdb's copy keeps in-frame clones and lacks some. The sample lists tens of thousands of clones, around 80% occurring once. This sample comprised CD4+ T cells sorted from PBMCs after approximately 19-hour stimulation, obtained from a patient who received antiretroviral therapy. Source of these receptors: an adult man with HIV who was CMV-seropositive. CDR3s include the opening cysteine and the closing phenylalanine or tryptophan. The order of the fields is D gene, J gene, V gene, clone size, CDR3 protein, CDR3 DNA. The D gene is left open where the match is weak. Expanded clones get a size class; other rows say once, few or many, or leave the size out.

d_call: TRBD1; j_call: TRBJ2-1; v_call: TRBV18; clone_size: .; cdr3_aa: CASSPPAGGIYNEQFF; cdr3_nt: TGTGCCAGCTCACCACCGGCAGGGGGCATCTACAATGAGCAGTTCTTC
d_call: .; j_call: TRBJ2-3; v_call: TRBV10-1; clone_size: .; cdr3_aa: CASRAGGGDTQYF; cdr3_nt: TGCGCCAGCAGGGCTGGGGGCGGAGATACGCAGTATTTT
d_call: TRBD1; j_call: TRBJ2-4; v_call: TRBV29-1; clone_size: .; cdr3_aa: CSVYGQGRGAKNIQYF; cdr3_nt: TGCAGCGTTTACGGACAGGGGAGAGGAGCCAAAAACATTCAGTACTTC
d_call: .; j_call: TRBJ1-5; v_call: TRBV15; clone_size: .; cdr3_aa: CATSSGGSSNQPQHF; cdr3_nt: TGTGCCACCAGCAGTGGAGGGTCTAGCAATCAGCCCCAGCATTTT
d_call: .; j_call: TRBJ1-1; v_call: TRBV7-9; clone_size: .; cdr3_aa: CASSLGRGKAFF; cdr3_nt: TGTGCCAGCAGCTTAGGAAGAGGGAAAGCTTTCTTT
d_call: .; j_call: TRBJ2-1; v_call: TRBV4-1; clone_size: .; cdr3_aa: CASSLVPGETYNEQFF; cdr3_nt: TGCGCCAGCAGCCTCGTTCCCGGAGAGACCTACAATGAGCAGTTCTTC
d_call: .; j_call: TRBJ1-5; v_call: TRBV4-2; clone_size: .; cdr3_aa: CASSLGDILNQPQHF; cdr3_nt: TGTGCCAGCAGCTTAGGGGACATTTTAAATCAGCCCCAGCATTTT
d_call: .; j_call: TRBJ1-5; v_call: TRBV27; clone_size: .; cdr3_aa: CASRGGQSNQPQHF; cdr3_nt: TGTGCCAGCAGGGGTGGACAGAGCAATCAGCCCCAGCATTTT
d_call: .; j_call: TRBJ1-1; v_call: TRBV5-1; clone_size: few; cdr3_aa: CASSRQGGTEAFF; cdr3_nt: TGCGCCAGCAGCCGCCAGGGAGGAACTGAAGCTTTCTTT
d_call: .; j_call: TRBJ1-2; v_call: TRBV7-8; clone_size: .; cdr3_aa: CASSPGRSNYGYTF; cdr3_nt: TGTGCCAGCAGCCCGGGACGAAGTAACTATGGCTACACCTTC
d_call: .; j_call: TRBJ1-6; v_call: TRBV19; clone_size: .; cdr3_aa: CATSTERDSPLHF; cdr3_nt: TGTGCCACTTCGACGGAAAGGGATTCACCCCTCCACTTT
d_call: TRBD1; j_call: TRBJ1-6; v_call: TRBV5-1; clone_size: .; cdr3_aa: CASSLEGANSPLHF; cdr3_nt: TGCGCCAGCAGCTTGGAGGGGGCTAACTCACCCCTCCACTTT
d_call: .; j_call: TRBJ1-3; v_call: TRBV6-5; clone_size: .; cdr3_aa: CATSGGGAGNTIYF; cdr3_nt: TGTGCCACCTCGGGCGGGGGAGCTGGAAACACCATATATTTT
d_call: TRBD2; j_call: TRBJ2-1; v_call: TRBV6-5; clone_size: .; cdr3_aa: CASSYLAGDYNEQFF; cdr3_nt: TGTGCCAGCAGTTACCTAGCGGGGGACTACAATGAGCAGTTCTTC
d_call: .; j_call: TRBJ1-1; v_call: TRBV19; clone_size: .; cdr3_aa: CASSIVNRGTPAFF; cdr3_nt: TGTGCCAGTAGTATAGTTAATCGTGGAACCCCAGCTTTCTTT
d_call: TRBD1; j_call: TRBJ2-2; v_call: TRBV6-5; clone_size: .; cdr3_aa: CAKTPHPTGAGELFF; cdr3_nt: TGTGCCAAGACACCCCACCCGACAGGGGCCGGGGAGCTGTTTTTT
d_call: TRBD2; j_call: TRBJ2-2; v_call: TRBV6-1; clone_size: .; cdr3_aa: CASSVAGGYTGELFF; cdr3_nt: TGTGCCAGCAGTGTAGCGGGGGGATACACCGGGGAGCTGTTTTTT
d_call: TRBD1; j_call: TRBJ2-2; v_call: TRBV24-1; clone_size: .; cdr3_aa: CATSAGTGHTGELFF; cdr3_nt: TGTGCCACCAGTGCCGGGACAGGGCACACCGGGGAGCTGTTTTTT
d_call: TRBD1; j_call: TRBJ1-2; v_call: TRBV25-1; clone_size: .; cdr3_aa: CASLDRVGGYTF; cdr3_nt: TGTGCCAGCCTGGACAGGGTGGGTGGCTACACCTTC
d_call: .; j_call: TRBJ1-1; v_call: TRBV5-1; clone_size: .; cdr3_aa: CASSLNALPNTEAFF; cdr3_nt: TGCGCCAGCAGCTTAAATGCCCTACCCAACACTGAAGCTTTCTTT
d_call: .; j_call: TRBJ1-5; v_call: TRBV7-2; clone_size: .; cdr3_aa: CASSLKGSLNQPQHF; cdr3_nt: TGTGCCAGCAGCTTAAAGGGGAGCCTCAATCAGCCCCAGCATTTT
d_call: TRBD1; j_call: TRBJ1-1; v_call: TRBV5-1; clone_size: .; cdr3_aa: CASSYGQGATLTEAFF; cdr3_nt: TGCGCCAGCAGCTATGGACAGGGGGCTACGTTAACTGAAGCTTTCTTT
d_call: TRBD1; j_call: TRBJ1-1; v_call: TRBV27; clone_size: .; cdr3_aa: CASGYRQGAGLNTEAFF; cdr3_nt: TGTGCCAGCGGCTATCGACAGGGTGCTGGATTGAACACTGAAGCTTTCTTT
d_call: .; j_call: TRBJ1-1; v_call: TRBV6-4; clone_size: .; cdr3_aa: CASSLVRGTEAFF; cdr3_nt: TGTGCCAGCAGTCTCGTCCGGGGCACTGAAGCTTTCTTT
d_call: TRBD2; j_call: TRBJ2-1; v_call: TRBV19; clone_size: .; cdr3_aa: CASSIRGWTSGGAYNEQFF; cdr3_nt: TGTGCCAGTAGTATAAGAGGTTGGACTAGCGGGGGGGCCTACAATGAGCAGTTCTTC
d_call: .; j_call: TRBJ1-1; v_call: TRBV28; clone_size: .; cdr3_aa: CASSLIGGNTEAFF; cdr3_nt: TGTGCCAGCAGTTTAATTGGGGGGAACACTGAAGCTTTCTTT
d_call: .; j_call: TRBJ1-5; v_call: TRBV24-1; clone_size: .; cdr3_aa: CATSEGLRQPQHF; cdr3_nt: TGTGCCACCAGTGAGGGGCTCCGGCAGCCCCAGCATTTT
d_call: .; j_call: TRBJ2-7; v_call: TRBV23-1; clone_size: .; cdr3_aa: CASSQSGTFCYEQYF; cdr3_nt: TGCGCCAGCAGTCAATCGGGGACATTTTGCTACGAGCAGTACTTC
d_call: TRBD2; j_call: TRBJ2-1; v_call: TRBV12-5; clone_size: .; cdr3_aa: CASGLVRTSGGAHEQFF; cdr3_nt: TGTGCTAGTGGTTTGGTAAGGACTAGCGGGGGGGCTCATGAGCAGTTCTTC
d_call: .; j_call: TRBJ2-6; v_call: TRBV27; clone_size: .; cdr3_aa: CASRPGGGPGANVLTF; cdr3_nt: TGTGCCAGCAGGCCGGGTGGGGGACCTGGGGCCAACGTCCTGACTTTC
d_call: .; j_call: TRBJ2-6; v_call: TRBV5-8; clone_size: .; cdr3_aa: CASNPGKFSGANVLTF; cdr3_nt: TGTGCCAGTAACCCAGGGAAGTTCTCTGGGGCCAACGTCCTGACTTTC
d_call: TRBD1; j_call: TRBJ1-2; v_call: TRBV5-1; clone_size: .; cdr3_aa: CASSSSTGTNYGYTF; cdr3_nt: TGCGCCAGCAGCTCGTCGACAGGGACTAACTATGGCTACACCTTC
d_call: TRBD2; j_call: TRBJ2-1; v_call: TRBV10-2; clone_size: once; cdr3_aa: CASRGLVGNEQFF; cdr3_nt: TGCGCCAGCAGGGGACTAGTGGGGAATGAGCAGTTCTTC
d_call: TRBD1; j_call: TRBJ1-1; v_call: TRBV6-6; clone_size: few; cdr3_aa: CASRRHQGDTEAFF; cdr3_nt: TGTGCCAGCAGACGCCACCAGGGGGACACTGAAGCTTTCTTT
d_call: .; j_call: TRBJ1-1; v_call: TRBV5-1; clone_size: .; cdr3_aa: CASSSQGQNTEAFF; cdr3_nt: TGCGCCAGCAGCTCACAGGGACAGAACACTGAAGCTTTCTTT
d_call: .; j_call: TRBJ2-3; v_call: TRBV10-1; clone_size: .; cdr3_aa: CASSLSTVKEDTQYF; cdr3_nt: TGCGCCAGCAGTCTGTCGACTGTGAAGGAAGATACGCAGTATTTT
d_call: TRBD1; j_call: TRBJ1-6; v_call: TRBV5-1; clone_size: medium-sized; cdr3_aa: CASSLMTGNANSPLHF; cdr3_nt: TGCGCCAGCAGCTTGATGACAGGGAACGCAAATTCACCCCTCCACTTT
d_call: .; j_call: TRBJ1-1; v_call: TRBV9; clone_size: .; cdr3_aa: CASSQGPNTEAFF; cdr3_nt: TGTGCCAGCAGCCAGGGCCCGAACACTGAAGCTTTCTTT
d_call: TRBD1; j_call: TRBJ1-2; v_call: TRBV6-6; clone_size: .; cdr3_aa: CASSPPGQAYGYTF; cdr3_nt: TGTGCCAGCAGTCCCCCGGGACAGGCCTATGGCTACACCTTC
d_call: .; j_call: TRBJ1-5; v_call: TRBV28; clone_size: .; cdr3_aa: CASSPGAAGYSNQPQHF; cdr3_nt: TGTGCCAGCAGTCCTGGGGCCGCGGGATATAGCAATCAGCCCCAGCATTTT
d_call: TRBD2; j_call: TRBJ2-3; v_call: TRBV9; clone_size: once; cdr3_aa: CASSVSGLTDTQYF; cdr3_nt: TGTGCCAGCAGCGTTAGCGGGCTCACAGATACGCAGTATTTT
d_call: .; j_call: TRBJ1-3; v_call: TRBV2; clone_size: .; cdr3_aa: CASSRGSAYGNTIYF; cdr3_nt: TGTGCCAGCAGCCGAGGGAGCGCCTACGGAAACACCATATATTTT
d_call: .; j_call: TRBJ2-2; v_call: TRBV27; clone_size: few; cdr3_aa: CASSSGGVETGELFF; cdr3_nt: TGTGCCAGCAGTAGTGGGGGCGTGGAAACCGGGGAGCTGTTTTTT
d_call: TRBD1; j_call: TRBJ2-1; v_call: TRBV11-3; clone_size: .; cdr3_aa: CASSLGTGTARAYNEQFF; cdr3_nt: TGTGCCAGCAGCTTAGGTACTGGGACAGCTCGGGCCTACAATGAGCAGTTCTTC
d_call: .; j_call: TRBJ1-2; v_call: TRBV4-1; clone_size: .; cdr3_aa: CASSLQENSNYGYTF; cdr3_nt: TGCGCCAGCAGCCTCCAGGAGAACTCTAACTATGGCTACACCTTC
d_call: .; j_call: TRBJ1-2; v_call: TRBV6-5; clone_size: .; cdr3_aa: CASREGGAGYTF; cdr3_nt: TGTGCCAGCAGGGAGGGGGGGGCTGGCTACACCTTC
d_call: TRBD1; j_call: TRBJ1-1; v_call: TRBV7-9; clone_size: .; cdr3_aa: CASSRQGRGAFF; cdr3_nt: TGTGCCAGCAGCAGGCAAGGCAGGGGGGCTTTCTTT
d_call: .; j_call: TRBJ2-1; v_call: TRBV7-9; clone_size: once; cdr3_aa: CASSFGGTAPREQFF; cdr3_nt: TGTGCCAGCAGCTTTGGAGGGACGGCTCCAAGGGAGCAGTTCTTC
d_call: .; j_call: TRBJ2-6; v_call: TRBV3-1/TRBV3-2; clone_size: .; cdr3_aa: CASSPSGLYSGANVLTF; cdr3_nt: TGTGCCAGCAGCCCATCGGGATTGTACTCTGGGGCCAACGTCCTGACTTTC
d_call: .; j_call: TRBJ2-3; v_call: TRBV29-1; clone_size: .; cdr3_aa: CSVRVQTDTQYF; cdr3_nt: TGCAGCGTTAGGGTTCAAACAGATACGCAGTATTTT
d_call: TRBD1; j_call: TRBJ1-6; v_call: TRBV3-1/TRBV3-2; clone_size: .; cdr3_aa: CASHSNRGNSPLHF; cdr3_nt: TGTGCCAGCCATTCAAACAGGGGGAATTCACCCCTCCACTTT
d_call: TRBD1; j_call: TRBJ1-2; v_call: TRBV28; clone_size: .; cdr3_aa: CASSFSWTGAYGYTF; cdr3_nt: TGTGCCAGCAGTTTCTCTTGGACAGGGGCCTATGGCTACACCTTC
d_call: .; j_call: TRBJ2-5; v_call: TRBV27; clone_size: .; cdr3_aa: CASSPNLGETQYF; cdr3_nt: TGTGCCAGCAGTCCCAACCTCGGGGAGACCCAGTACTTC
d_call: TRBD2; j_call: TRBJ2-2; v_call: TRBV18; clone_size: few; cdr3_aa: CASLPPGLRNTGELFF; cdr3_nt: TGTGCCAGCCTCCCCCCGGGACTAAGGAACACCGGGGAGCTGTTTTTT
d_call: .; j_call: TRBJ2-3; v_call: TRBV10-1; clone_size: .; cdr3_aa: CASSQTGMGTDTQYF; cdr3_nt: TGCGCCAGCAGTCAAACGGGTATGGGCACAGATACGCAGTATTTT